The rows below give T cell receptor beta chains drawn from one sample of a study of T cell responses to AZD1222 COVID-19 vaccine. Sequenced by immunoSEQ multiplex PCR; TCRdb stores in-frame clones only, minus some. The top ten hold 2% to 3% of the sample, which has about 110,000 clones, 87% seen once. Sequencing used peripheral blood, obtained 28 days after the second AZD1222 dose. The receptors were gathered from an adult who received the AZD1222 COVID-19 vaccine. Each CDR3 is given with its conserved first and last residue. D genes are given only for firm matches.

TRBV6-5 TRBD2 CASSYGAGEGQTQYF
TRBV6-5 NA CASSKRLKHNEQFF
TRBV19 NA CASSLGGLTEAFF
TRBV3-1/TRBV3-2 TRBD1 CASSRQGYGYTF
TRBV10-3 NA CAISVYRDYGYTF
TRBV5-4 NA CASSLVGEEKLFF
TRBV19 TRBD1 CASSMPRQGGEKLFF
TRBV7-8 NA CASSLQGTHGGETQYF
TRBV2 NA CASRATGGATSGLETQYF
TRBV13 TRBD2 CASSPGLAGDLPTDTQYF
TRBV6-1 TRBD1 CASSEAQLQGVIRTEAFF
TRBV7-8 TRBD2 CASSSTSKIYEQYF
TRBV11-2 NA CASSLGGPEQYF
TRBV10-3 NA CAISALADSNQPQHF
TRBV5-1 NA CASSSLQGGGELFF
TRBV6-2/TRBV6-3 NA CASSTLGDYNEQFF
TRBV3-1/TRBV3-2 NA CASSLYHRANIEQYF
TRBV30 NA CAWSQGSGDYGYTF